This T cell receptor beta chain originates from a study of blood T cell repertoires in COVID-19. Measured with immunoSEQ multiplex PCR; TCRdb has only the in-frame clones, and not every one. The sample yields around 260,000 clones, over 75% seen once. The V end lost 8 bases, the J end lost 4 bases, and 39 bases lay between the germline ends. Germline-derived CDR1 and CDR2 are LNHDA and SQIVND (reference sequence). CDR3 length: 21 residues. This receptor was taken from a woman aged 45 to 65 with acute or convalescent COVID-19. This chain connects TRBV19 to TRBJ2-7; TRBD2 might be the D (9 bases). Sequencing was carried out using peripheral blood. The CDR3, as DNA: TGTGCCAGTCGAGCCCGTCTTGCCGGGACAGGTCGGGCTAGCGGGGAGTACGAGCAGTACTTC. Encoded protein: CASRARLAGTGRASGEYEQYF. The full variable domain, in which reference TRBV19 and TRBJ2-7 provide the parts outside the CDR3, is DGGITQSPKYLFRKEGQNVTLSCEQNLNHDAMYWYRQDPGQGLRLIYYSQIVNDFQKGDIAEGYSVSREKKESFPLTVTSAQKNPTAFYLCASRARLAGTGRASGEYEQYFGPGTRLTVT.